These 10 T cell receptor beta chains share one sample of origin, sequenced in a study of CD8 T cells in Susac syndrome. When the RNA was reverse transcribed, random hexamers were used with an input of roughly 0.5 to 1 ug. One entry per CDR3 protein, called by TCRdb with MiXCR from the immunoSEQ multiplex PCR reads. The table records tens of thousands of distinct CDR3 sequences, about 96% of them present only once. Input material: CD8+ T cells from PBMCs. These receptors were taken from a human donor with Susac syndrome.

The genes are TRBV5-1 and TRBJ1-3; the match to TRBD1 covers 10 bases. CDR3 length: 16 amino acids. After removal of 3 bases from V and 4 bases from J, the junction contained 7 bases not matched to a gene. Germline V gives CDR1 SGHRS, CDR2 YFSETQ. This CDR3 reads CASSSTGTGEGNTIYF. CDR3 in DNA: TGCGCCAGCAGCTCAACCGGGACAGGGGAGGGAAACACCATATATTTT.

The chain employs TRBV7-9 and TRBJ1-2, with TRBD1 identical over 7 bases. V shed 5 bases, J shed 8 bases, and the junction held 14 bases outside the gene matches. Germline CDR1 and CDR2: SEHNR and FQNEAQ (reference sequence). This CDR3 is 15 amino acids long. The CDR3 DNA is TGTGCCAGCAGCCCAGCCGACAGGGTGCGGTCCGGCTACACCTTC. Amino acids: CASSPADRVRSGYTF. Full variable domain (remainder filled in from reference TRBV7-9 and TRBJ1-2): DTGVSQNPRHKITKRGQNVTFRCDPISEHNRLYWYRQTLGQGPEFLTYFQNEAQLEKSRLLSDRFSAERPKGSFSTLEIQRTEQGDSAMYLCASSPADRVRSGYTFGSGTRLTVV.

The chain uses TRBV5-6 and TRBJ2-2; 8 nucleotides align to TRBD1. Germline CDR1 reads SGHDT; CDR2 reads YYEEEE. V was pared by 4 bases and J by 6 bases, with 14 bases of the junction left unmatched. This CDR3 comprises 17 residues. The CDR3 sequence is CASSPAVGQGPPGELFF. Here the CDR3 DNA reads TGTGCCAGCAGCCCCGCCGTCGGACAGGGACCCCCCGGGGAGCTGTTTTTT.

The V gene is TRBV4-2, the J gene TRBJ1-5, with 9 bases identical to TRBD1. Germline V gene data show CDR1 as LGHNA and CDR2 as YNFKEQ. Unmatched junction bases numbered 5, after V lost 10 bases and J lost 4 bases. The CDR3 consists of 13 residues. CDR3: CATQGARNQPQHF. In DNA, the CDR3 is TGTGCCACACAGGGGGCGCGGAATCAGCCCCAGCATTTT.

V usage is TRBV27 and J usage is TRBJ2-5; no clear D gene. Trimming removed 4 bases at V and 5 bases at J, with 2 bases between. CDR3 size: 10 residues. In germline, CDR1 is MNHEY, CDR2 SMNVEV (reference sequence). CDR3 protein: CASSYETQYF. CDR3 coding DNA: TGTGCCAGCAGTTATGAGACCCAGTACTTC.

CDR3 protein: CASSHPTGGRDGANVLTF. The CDR3 DNA reads as TGCGCCAGCAGCCATCCGACAGGGGGCAGGGATGGGGCCAACGTCCTGACTTTC. The chain carries TRBV4-1 and TRBJ2-6; the match to TRBD1 covers 10 bases. V dropped 3 bases and J dropped 3; count of bases not matched to a gene: 8. The CDR3 contains 18 residues. CDR1 is MGHRA and CDR2 is YSYEKL in the germline V gene.

V is TRBV27 and J is TRBJ1-5; no clear D gene. CDR1 is MNHEY, CDR2 SMNVEV, per germline (reference sequence). Trimming took off 6 bases at V and 0 bases at J, with 12 bases between the two ends. The CDR3 loop spans 15 amino acids. The CDR3 DNA is TGTGCCAGCAGGTCGGCAGACGCTAGCAATCAGCCCCAGCATTTT. Translated: CASRSADASNQPQHF.

The J gene is TRBJ1-4, the V gene TRBV20-1; D uncertain. V lost 4 bases and J 8 bases, leaving 8 bases between the germline ends. The CDR3 spans 11 residues. Germline CDR1 DFQATT, CDR2 SNEGSKA (reference sequence). In DNA, the CDR3 is TGCAGTGCTACGCAAGCGGAAAAACTGTTTTTT. Translation gives CSATQAEKLFF.

CDR3 nucleotide sequence: TGTGCCAGCAGCGGATATTCGACAGACTTGGATACCGGGGAGCTGTTTTTT. This encodes CASSGYSTDLDTGELFF. V is TRBV21-1 and J is TRBJ2-2; TRBD1 reflects the table's D call only, with no check against the DNA. TRBV21-1 is recorded as a pseudogene. There are 17 residues in the CDR3.

This sequence joins TRBV5-1 and TRBJ1-1; D unresolved. The CDR3 consists of 13 residues. The V and J ends lost 4 bases and 5 bases respectively, with 12 bases between them. Looked up from germline, CDR1 is SGHRS and CDR2 is YFSETQ. This CDR3 reads CASSLEDRTEAFF. DNA for the CDR3: TGCGCCAGCAGCCTGGAGGACCGGACTGAAGCTTTCTTT.